This T cell receptor (beta chain) comes out of a study of T-cell memory formation after mild COVID-19. In the study overall: TCR clusters were mostly confined to one donor each.

After 5'RACE with constant-segment primers, TCR alpha and TCR beta cDNA libraries carrying sample barcodes and UMIs were obtained. TCRdb processed the 5' RACE reads anew with MiXCR; each CDR3 protein has one entry. This table has about 57,000 distinct CDR3 sequences, more than 9% appearing once. In this sample, this clonotype turned up many times. Its antigen is currently unknown. Germline CDR1 DFQATT, CDR2 SNEGSKA (reference sequence). This CDR3 is 14 amino acids long. V shed 6 bases and J 2 bases; nucleotides not matched to a gene: 8. Study outcomes and limitations: Nothing showed for sure that second-wave clones peaking on day 37 were SARS-CoV-2 specific. CD4+ contracting clones were mainly CM and EM; CD8+ ones, EMRA.

The sequence derives from a man younger than 30 who had mild COVID-19 (a few samples of this study predate the infection). Cell type and time point are not known. The chain links TRBV20-1 to TRBJ2-3; 7 positions match TRBD2. What was sequenced was PBMCs or a T cell subset sorted from them (not recorded which). The CDR3 here is CSASRRGDTDTQYF. CDR3 coding DNA: TGCAGTGCGTCTAGACGGGGGGACACAGATACGCAGTATTTT.